The 23 T cell receptor beta chains presented below share a single source sample, sequenced in a study of cytomegalovirus exposure and HLA in healthy donors. PCR used 60 Vbeta primers and 13 Jbeta primers. Sequenced by immunoSEQ multiplex PCR; TCRdb stores in-frame clones only, minus some. The data show roughly 100,000 clones, roughly an eighth seen once. The source material was PBMCs. These TCRs come from a man between 40 and 49 years old in good health and CMV-seropositive.

The chain is built from TRBV10-2 and TRBJ2-2, with 7 bases lining up with TRBD2. V gave up 4 bases and J gave up 5 bases; unmatched junction bases: 7. This CDR3 spans 15 amino acids. Per the germline V gene, CDR1 is WSHSY and CDR2 is SAAADI. The CDR3 sequence: CASSASSGPTGELFF. The CDR3 coding sequence is TGCGCCAGCAGTGCGAGTAGCGGGCCGACCGGGGAGCTGTTTTTT.

The chain carries TRBV6-5 and TRBJ1-3; D is uncertain. CDR1 MNHEY and CDR2 SVGAGI come from the germline V gene. Trimming pared 6 bases from V and 0 bases from J, leaving 9 bases between. The CDR3 length is 14 residues. In DNA form, the CDR3 reads TGTGCCAGCAGAGAACAAGACTCTGGAAACACCATATATTTT. Translating gives CASREQDSGNTIYF.

This chain uses TRBV2 with TRBJ2-7; D perhaps matches TRBD1 (6 bases). Trimming removed 8 bases from V and 2 bases from J, with 16 bases in between. The CDR3 runs 14 residues. Germline CDR1 and CDR2: SNHLY and FYNNEI. The CDR3 sequence: CASLGQLGPYEQYF. The DNA of the CDR3 is TGTGCCAGCCTAGGACAGTTAGGTCCCTACGAGCAGTACTTC.

The sample holds a few counts of this clone. The rearrangement links TRBV28 to TRBJ2-5; TRBD1 aligns across 7 bases. The germline gives CDR1 MDHEN, CDR2 SYDVKM. CDR3 length equals 14 residues. The junction had 10 bases not matched to a gene; V was cut back by 7 bases and J by 5 bases. Here the CDR3 DNA reads TGTGCCAGCAATCCTGACAGGGTTCAGGAGACCCAGTACTTC. It specifies CASNPDRVQETQYF.

The chain couples TRBV18 to TRBJ1-1; weak D call: TRBD1 (6 bases). From germline, CDR1 is KGHSH and CDR2 LQKENI. V lost 2 bases to trimming and J lost 3 bases, with 10 bases between them. This CDR3 comprises 14 residues. CDR3 loop: CASSPREGDTEAFF. The CDR3 DNA follows: TGTGCCAGCTCACCAAGGGAGGGGGACACTGAAGCTTTCTTT.

The table lists this clone with a few counts. The chain carries TRBV6-5 and TRBJ2-7; the D gene is possibly TRBD1 (6 bases). The V end was cut by 5 bases, the J end by 3 bases, with 11 bases between. The CDR3 totals 13 residues. Germline V lookup: CDR1 MNHEY, CDR2 SVGAGI. The CDR3 DNA reads TGTGCCAGCAGTGAAGGACAGCACTACGAGCAGTACTTC. Its translation is CASSEGQHYEQYF.

This clone was seen a handful of times. The J gene is TRBJ1-2, the V gene TRBV7-9; D unresolved. Germline V gene data show CDR1 as SEHNR and CDR2 as FQNEAQ (reference sequence). This CDR3 region has 11 residues. V was shortened by 3 bases and J by 8 bases, with 7 bases between the two germline ends. The CDR3 sequence is CASSFALGYTF. Written as DNA, the CDR3 is TGTGCCAGCAGCTTTGCGTTGGGCTACACCTTC.

V gene TRBV6-1 combines with J gene TRBJ2-2; 9 positions match TRBD1. Germline V gene lookup returns CDR1 MNHNS and CDR2 SASEGT. The CDR3 runs 13 residues. V shed 7 bases, J shed 7 bases, and the junction held 4 bases outside the gene matches. The DNA of the CDR3 is TGTGCCAGCACGACAGGGGGAGGCGGGGAGCTGTTTTTT. Protein product: CASTTGGGGELFF.

This chain joins TRBV7-2 and TRBJ1-1; D ambiguous. CDR1 and CDR2 from the germline V gene are SGHTA and FQGNSA. Trimming pared 3 bases from V and 1 base from J, leaving 12 bases between. This CDR3 region has 15 residues. CDR3 nucleotides: TGTGCCAGCAGCTTTCACCGAGGTGGGAACACTGAAGCTTTCTTT. Its translation: CASSFHRGGNTEAFF.

V and J are TRBV5-1 and TRBJ2-7; 11 bases are a match to TRBD1. After removal of 4 bases from V and 4 bases from J, the junction contained 10 bases not matched to a gene. CDR1 is SGHRS, CDR2 YFSETQ, per germline. The CDR3 covers 16 residues. The CDR3 reads CASSPAAGTGGYEQYF. The CDR3 DNA reads as TGCGCCAGCAGCCCCGCCGCCGGGACAGGGGGATACGAGCAGTACTTC.

The CDR3 DNA sequence: TGTGCCTGGAGTGTCGGGGGAGGGGCCTACAATGAGCAGTTCTTC. Protein: CAWSVGGGAYNEQFF. The chain links TRBV30 to TRBJ2-1; 7 bases fit TRBD2. Germline V gene lookup returns CDR1 GTSNPN and CDR2 SVGIG (reference sequence). J gave up 2 bases and V 0 bases, and 4 bases lay outside the gene matches. The CDR3 has 15 amino acids.

There are a few counts of this clone. This chain links TRBV6-6 with TRBJ2-7; TRBD2 matches 9 bases. This CDR3 region has 14 residues. The V gene's germline CDR1 is MNHNY and CDR2 SVGAGI (reference sequence). Trimming took 8 bases from V and 4 from J; bases not matched to a gene: 9. CDR3 nucleotide sequence: TGTGCCAGCTCGGTAGCGGGAGCTGAGTACGAGCAGTACTTC. Translating it yields CASSVAGAEYEQYF.

This chain links TRBV27 with TRBJ2-7, with D perhaps TRBD2 (7 bases). Germline V gene sequence: CDR1 MNHEY, CDR2 SMNVEV (reference sequence). This CDR3 has 14 residues. V was shortened by 8 bases and J by 4 bases, with 18 bases between the two germline ends. CDR3: CASGFRGAGYEQYF. The CDR3 DNA reads as TGTGCCAGCGGGTTCCGGGGGGCGGGGTACGAGCAGTACTTC.

V is TRBV21-1 and J is TRBJ2-7; the DNA was not used to check the table's D call, TRBD1. TRBV21-1 is a pseudogene locus. The CDR3 totals 15 residues. CDR3 amino acids: CARDANRTGVNEQYF. DNA of the CDR3: TGTGCCAGGGATGCAAATAGGACAGGGGTAAACGAGCAGTACTTC.

This chain links TRBV21-1 with TRBJ1-1; the listed D gene, TRBD1, was not tested against the DNA. TRBV21-1 is a pseudogene segment. The CDR3 has 19 residues. The CDR3 nucleotides read TGTGCCAGCAGCAAAGGCCTTCCGGGACAGGCCATCGGGAACACTGAAGCTTTCTTT. Translating gives CASSKGLPGQAIGNTEAFF.

The table lists this clone with a few counts. The chain couples TRBV4-3 to TRBJ2-1, with TRBD2 matching over 7 bases. Germline V CDR1 and CDR2: LGHNA, YSLEER. V shed 4 bases, J shed 0 bases, and the junction held 6 bases outside the gene matches. This CDR3 spans 16 amino acids. This chain's CDR3 is CASSLTSVSSYNEQFF. CDR3 nucleotide sequence: TGCGCCAGCAGCCTTACTAGCGTCAGCTCCTACAATGAGCAGTTCTTC.

This clone was seen more than once but under ten times. The chain combines TRBV19 with TRBJ2-3; TRBD2 agrees at 11 bases. This CDR3 comprises 16 residues. V shed 4 bases and J 4 bases; nucleotides not matched to a gene: 7. Germline loops: CDR1 LNHDA, CDR2 SQIVND (reference sequence). CDR3 loop: CASSRAPGLAADTQYF. In DNA, the CDR3 is TGTGCCAGTAGTAGGGCACCGGGACTAGCGGCAGATACGCAGTATTTT.

This clone has just a few counts. V and J are TRBV7-9 and TRBJ2-1, with D hard to call. Germline V CDR1 and CDR2: SEHNR, FQNEAQ (reference sequence). This CDR3 is built from 12 residues. V lost 2 bases and J lost 8, with 7 bases in between. CDR3 bases: TGTGCCAGCAGCTTAATCGCAGATGAGCAGTTCTTC. It yields the protein CASSLIADEQFF.

V gene TRBV5-1 combines with J gene TRBJ2-3; 7 bases agree with TRBD2. The length of the CDR3 is 16 residues. With 2 bases clipped from V and 1 base from J, the junction kept 7 bases outside the gene matches. The germline V gene has CDR1 SGHRS and CDR2 YFSETQ. Written as DNA, the CDR3 is TGCGCCAGCAGCTTTTCAGCGGGAATGGGCACAGATACGCAGTATTTT. Its translation is CASSFSAGMGTDTQYF.

The chain couples TRBV6-5 to TRBJ2-1; a weak D match, TRBD2 (5 bases). Per germline, CDR1 MNHEY and CDR2 SVGAGI. V lost 4 bases, J lost 9 bases, and 13 bases lay in between. The CDR3 spans 13 residues. The CDR3 DNA follows: TGTGCCAGCAGTTGGACGGGGTCAGGTGAGCAGTTCTTC. Protein product: CASSWTGSGEQFF.

This rearrangement joins TRBV6-6 to TRBJ2-1, with TRBD2 as a possible D gene (6 bases). This CDR3 is built from 16 residues. CDR1 and CDR2 from the germline V gene are MNHNY and SVGAGI (reference sequence). Trimming removed 0 bases at V and 7 bases at J, with 16 bases between. The CDR3 loop is CASSYSGGTSSNEQFF. The CDR3 nucleotides are TGTGCCAGCAGTTACTCAGGAGGGACCTCATCTAATGAGCAGTTCTTC.

The chain carries TRBV19 and TRBJ2-7; 7 nucleotides line up with TRBD1. Germline V gives CDR1 LNHDA, CDR2 SQIVND (reference sequence). CDR3 length: 15 amino acids. With 4 bases clipped from V and 1 base from J, the junction kept 7 bases outside the gene matches. In DNA form, the CDR3 reads TGTGCCAGTAGTAGGGGACAGTTACTTTCCTACGAGCAGTACTTC. The encoded protein is CASSRGQLLSYEQYF.

This clone was counted a few times. The chain links TRBV6-6 to TRBJ2-5; 7 nucleotides match TRBD2. CDR1 is MNHNY, CDR2 SVGAGI, per germline (reference sequence). This CDR3 comprises 14 residues. V trimming: 5 bases; J trimming: 1 base; junction bases outside the gene matches: 4. CDR3 in amino acids: CASSLGLGQETQYF. CDR3 sequence (DNA): TGTGCCAGCAGTCTCGGACTAGGCCAAGAGACCCAGTACTTC.